This TCR beta chain is from a study of T cell responses to AZD1222 COVID-19 vaccine. The method was immunoSEQ multiplex PCR; TCRdb's version includes in-frame clones alone and lacks a portion of them. The data contain approximately 140,000 clones, more than 90% of them seen just once; the ten biggest clones take up about 1.9%. Study-wide findings and caveats: Baseline serology detected seropositivity in only a handful of AZD1222 recipients. Once two AZD1222 doses were given, Spike-specific TCR breadth and depth went up.

This clone came up once. Its antigen remains unknown. Second-dose intervals of approximately 4 or approximately 12 weeks were pooled. This receptor was taken from an adult who received the AZD1222 COVID-19 vaccine. Sample: peripheral blood, taken 28 days after the second AZD1222 dose.

The DNA of the CDR3 is TGTGCCAGCAGCTTGGGGCCCTCTCAAGAGACCCAGTACTTC. This sequence encodes CASSLGPSQETQYF. V gene TRBV7-9 combines with J gene TRBJ2-5; weak D call: TRBD1 (5 bases). Trimming removed 3 bases from V and 2 bases from J, with 10 bases in between. Germline V gene sequence: CDR1 SEHNR, CDR2 FQNEAQ (reference sequence). The CDR3 contains 14 residues.